These 14 T cell receptor beta chains share one sample of origin, sequenced in a study of T cell responses to AZD1222 COVID-19 vaccine. Assay used: immunoSEQ multiplex PCR; TCRdb lists only in-frame clones, some missing. The top ten hold 7.5% to 10% of the sample, which has around 180,000 clones, about 94% seen once. The specimen was peripheral blood, collected on day 0 of AZD1222 vaccination. These receptors were collected from an adult in good health.

The chain employs TRBV27 and TRBJ2-1; 8 bases map to TRBD2. V gave up 3 bases and J gave up 6 bases; unmatched junction bases: 10. The germline V gene encodes CDR1 MNHEY and CDR2 SMNVEV (reference sequence). The CDR3 has 16 amino acids. This chain's CDR3 is CASSFSLGLVGNEQFF. CDR3 coding DNA: TGTGCCAGCAGTTTTTCTTTGGGACTAGTCGGCAATGAGCAGTTCTTC.

The rearrangement uses TRBV28 and TRBJ1-5; unclear D gene. Trimming cost V 3 bases and J 1 base, with 16 bases left between them. CDR3 size: 17 residues. From germline, CDR1 is MDHEN and CDR2 SYDVKM. The CDR3: CASSLPRLIGSNQPQHF. CDR3 DNA: TGTGCCAGCAGTTTGCCACGACTCATTGGGAGCAATCAGCCCCAGCATTTT.

This chain joins TRBV19 and TRBJ2-5; 11 positions match TRBD2. Germline loops: CDR1 LNHDA, CDR2 SQIVND (reference sequence). V gave up 6 bases and J gave up 5 bases; unmatched junction bases: 8. The CDR3 is 15 residues long. The CDR3 loop is CASSQLAGEAETQYF. As DNA, the CDR3 is TGTGCCAGTAGCCAACTAGCGGGGGAGGCCGAGACCCAGTACTTC.

J is TRBJ2-5 and V is TRBV20-1; the D gene is possibly TRBD2 (6 bases). CDR1 and CDR2 from the germline V gene are DFQATT and SNEGSKA (reference sequence). This CDR3 region has 11 residues. V was shortened by 4 bases and J by 7 bases, with 10 bases between the two germline ends. The CDR3 DNA sequence: TGCAGTGCTACGGGGCGGGGGACCCAGTACTTC. Amino acid sequence: CSATGRGTQYF.

V and J are TRBV3-1 (or the pseudogene TRBV3-2) and TRBJ2-1, with 9 bases that match TRBD2. The CDR3 contains 15 residues. The J segment lost 4 bases and the V segment lost 2 bases, leaving 3 bases of the junction unmatched. Germline V gene sequence: CDR1 LGHDT, CDR2 YNNKEL (reference sequence). This CDR3 is CASSQLAGRYNEQFF. The CDR3 bases are TGTGCCAGCAGCCAACTAGCGGGGAGGTACAATGAGCAGTTCTTC.

The chain carries TRBV9 and TRBJ2-7; D is ambiguous. V dropped 1 base and J dropped 0 bases, with 14 bases sitting between them. This CDR3 has 16 residues. From germline, CDR1 is SGDLS and CDR2 YYNGEE. CDR3 in amino acids: CASSVIQSRDSYEQYF. CDR3 DNA sequence: TGTGCCAGCAGCGTAATTCAGAGCAGAGACTCCTACGAGCAGTACTTC.

This chain links TRBV19 with TRBJ1-1; D ambiguous. The CDR3 loop spans 15 amino acids. The V and J ends lost 4 bases and 5 bases respectively, with 17 bases between them. Germline V gives CDR1 LNHDA, CDR2 SQIVND (reference sequence). The chain's CDR3 is CASSTFERGRTEAFF. In DNA form, the CDR3 reads TGTGCCAGTAGTACATTTGAGCGAGGGCGGACTGAAGCTTTCTTT.

The V and J genes are TRBV15 and TRBJ1-3; no definite D call. Trimming removed 1 base at V and 2 bases at J, with 9 bases between. Germline CDR1 and CDR2: LNHNV and YYDKDF (reference sequence). This CDR3 contains 15 residues. As DNA, the CDR3 is TGTGCCACCAGCAGAGGGGTGTCGGCTGGAAACACCATATATTTT. This gives the protein CATSRGVSAGNTIYF.

The rearrangement links TRBV3-1 (or the pseudogene TRBV3-2) to TRBJ2-6; 9 nucleotides line up with TRBD1. The junction had 19 bases not matched to a gene; V was cut back by 2 bases and J by 2 bases. In germline, CDR1 is LGHDT, CDR2 YNNKEL (reference sequence). The CDR3 consists of 22 residues. CDR3 region: CASSQRFPFLGQGVPGANVLTF. In nucleotides, the CDR3 is TGTGCCAGCAGCCAACGTTTCCCTTTTTTGGGACAGGGTGTGCCTGGGGCCAACGTCCTGACTTTC.

The chain uses TRBV28 and TRBJ2-1, with 12 bases lining up with TRBD2. Germline values: CDR1 MDHEN, CDR2 SYDVKM. The CDR3 consists of 19 residues. V lost 6 bases and J lost 0; bases outside the gene matches: 12. Written as DNA, the CDR3 is TGTGCCAGCAGACACTCGAGACTAGCGGGAGTCACCTCCTACAATGAGCAGTTCTTC. It specifies CASRHSRLAGVTSYNEQFF.

The chain employs TRBV7-8 and TRBJ2-5, with a weak D call TRBD2 (6 bases). Germline V gene sequence: CDR1 SGHVS, CDR2 FQNEAQ. This CDR3 contains 16 residues. V was cut by 5 bases and J by 2 bases, with 18 bases left in between. In DNA form, the CDR3 reads TGTGCCAGCAGCCATCCTCTAGCGAAAGCTCAAGAGACCCAGTACTTC. It translates to CASSHPLAKAQETQYF. Filled out from reference TRBV7-8 and TRBJ2-5, the complete variable domain reads GAGVSQSPRYKVAKRGQDVALRCDPISGHVSLFWYQQALGQGPEFLTYFQNEAQLDKSGLPSDRFFAERPEGSVSTLKIQRTQQEDSAVYLCASSHPLAKAQETQYFGPGTRLLVL.

For this clone: At one boundary the junction diverges from the germline segment, which might be a read error. The rearrangement links TRBV19 to TRBJ1-1; TRBD1 might be the D (6 bases). The CDR3 length is 14 residues. CDR1 and CDR2 (germline): LNHDA, SQIVND (reference sequence). The CDR3, as DNA: TGTGCCAGTAGTATAATGGGGGCCGCTTTGAATCCGCTCTTT. As protein: CASSIMGAALNPLF.

This clone was detected only once. The V call is TRBV5-1, the J call TRBJ1-5; 8 bases fit TRBD1. Germline CDR1 and CDR2: SGHRS and YFSETQ. V shed 4 bases, J shed 0 bases, and the junction held 9 bases outside the gene matches. The CDR3 extends over 17 amino acids. DNA for the CDR3: TGCGCCAGCAGCCGAACAGGGGGTGGGCCTAGCAATCAGCCCCAGCATTTT. Translated: CASSRTGGGPSNQPQHF.

The genes are TRBV7-9 and TRBJ2-3, with 9 bases that match TRBD2. Trimming removed 5 bases from V and 0 bases from J; junction bases left unmatched: 6. This CDR3 is 16 amino acids long. Germline CDR1 SEHNR, CDR2 FQNEAQ (reference sequence). The CDR3 DNA sequence: TGTGCCAGCAGCGCGACTAGCGGCTCTAGCACAGATACGCAGTATTTT. Translating it yields CASSATSGSSTDTQYF. The variable domain in full, completed from reference TRBV7-9 and TRBJ2-3, reads DTGVSQNPRHKITKRGQNVTFRCDPISEHNRLYWYRQTLGQGPEFLTYFQNEAQLEKSRLLSDRFSAERPKGSFSTLEIQRTEQGDSAMYLCASSATSGSSTDTQYFGPGTRLTVL.